Given below is one T cell receptor (beta chain) in context. What it binds is not known. V trimming: 0 bases; J trimming: 2 bases; junction bases outside the gene matches: 7. From germline, CDR1 is ENHRY and CDR2 SYGVKD. The CDR3 is 16 residues long. The entry originates in a study of cytomegalovirus exposure and HLA in healthy donors. Whole-study context: The Caucasian-associated ancestry cluster contained more than 75% of the 398 genotyped donors. Study observations and caveats: An analysis done earlier found most TCR beta V segments productive about 90% or about 30% of the time. For TCR beta chains, V- and J-gene trimming was later linked to a missense DCLRE1C variant. High sensitivity and specificity were reportedly achieved when the classifier diagnosed cytomegalovirus status.

PCR amplification relied on 60 Vbeta primers (plus 13 Jbeta primers). Method: immunoSEQ multiplex PCR; TCRdb's copy keeps in-frame clones and lacks some. Among 120,000 or so clones listed, around three quarters were seen once. This receptor was taken from a woman in her 30s in good health and CMV-seronegative. The source material was PBMCs. The chain combines TRBV10-3 with TRBJ2-7, with 7 bases fitting TRBD1. The CDR3 sequence: CAISESIPQGAYEQYF. CDR3 DNA sequence: TGTGCCATCAGTGAGTCGATCCCGCAGGGGGCCTACGAGCAGTACTTC.